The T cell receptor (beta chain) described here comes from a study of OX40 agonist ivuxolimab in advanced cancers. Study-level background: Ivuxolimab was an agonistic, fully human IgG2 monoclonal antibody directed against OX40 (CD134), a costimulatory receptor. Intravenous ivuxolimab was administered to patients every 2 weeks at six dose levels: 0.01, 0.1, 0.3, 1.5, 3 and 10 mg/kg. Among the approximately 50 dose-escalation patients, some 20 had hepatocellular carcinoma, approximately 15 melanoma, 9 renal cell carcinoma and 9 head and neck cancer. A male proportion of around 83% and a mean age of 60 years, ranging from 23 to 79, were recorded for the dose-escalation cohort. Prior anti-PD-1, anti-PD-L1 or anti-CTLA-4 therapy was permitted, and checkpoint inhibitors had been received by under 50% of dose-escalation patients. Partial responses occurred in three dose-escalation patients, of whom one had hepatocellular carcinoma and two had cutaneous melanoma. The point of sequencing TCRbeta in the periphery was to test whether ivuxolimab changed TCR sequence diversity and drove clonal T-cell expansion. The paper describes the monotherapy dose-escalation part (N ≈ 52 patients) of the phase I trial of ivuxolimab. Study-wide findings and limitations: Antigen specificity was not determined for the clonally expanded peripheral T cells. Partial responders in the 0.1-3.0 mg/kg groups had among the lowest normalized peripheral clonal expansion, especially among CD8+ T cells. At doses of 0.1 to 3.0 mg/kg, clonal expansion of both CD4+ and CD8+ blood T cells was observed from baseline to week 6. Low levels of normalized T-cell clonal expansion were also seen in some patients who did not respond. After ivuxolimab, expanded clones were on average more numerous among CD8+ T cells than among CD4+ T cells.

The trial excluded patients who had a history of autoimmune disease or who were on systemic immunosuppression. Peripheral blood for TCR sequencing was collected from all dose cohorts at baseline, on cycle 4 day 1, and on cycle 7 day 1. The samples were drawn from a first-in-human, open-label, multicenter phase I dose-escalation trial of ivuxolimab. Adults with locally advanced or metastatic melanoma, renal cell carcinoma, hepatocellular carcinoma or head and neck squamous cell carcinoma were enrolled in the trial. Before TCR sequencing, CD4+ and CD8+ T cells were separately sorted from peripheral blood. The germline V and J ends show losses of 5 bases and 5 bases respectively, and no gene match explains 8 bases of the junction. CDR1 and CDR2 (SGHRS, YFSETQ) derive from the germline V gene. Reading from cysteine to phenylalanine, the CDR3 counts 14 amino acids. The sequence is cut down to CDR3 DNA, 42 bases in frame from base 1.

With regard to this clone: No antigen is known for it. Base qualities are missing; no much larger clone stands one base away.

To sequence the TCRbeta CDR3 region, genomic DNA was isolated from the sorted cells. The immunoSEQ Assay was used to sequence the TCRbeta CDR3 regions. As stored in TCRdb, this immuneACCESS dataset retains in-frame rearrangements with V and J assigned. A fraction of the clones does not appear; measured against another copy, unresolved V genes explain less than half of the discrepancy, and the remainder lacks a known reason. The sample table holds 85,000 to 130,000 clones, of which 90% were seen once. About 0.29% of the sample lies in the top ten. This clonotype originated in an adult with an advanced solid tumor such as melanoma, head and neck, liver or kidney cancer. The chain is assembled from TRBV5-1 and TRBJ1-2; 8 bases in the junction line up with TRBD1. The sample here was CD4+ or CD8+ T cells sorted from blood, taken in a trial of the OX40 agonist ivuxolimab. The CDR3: CASSSPDRGYGYTF. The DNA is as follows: TGCGCCAGCAGTTCCCCCGACAGGGGATATGGCTACACCTTC.